The clone carrying this T cell receptor (beta chain) was recorded a few times. The data were taken from a study of human T cells and chemical hapten exposure. The time point was: patch test 2, 6 weeks after DPC sensitization. Treatment noted: therapeutic diphenylcyclopropenone sensitization with weekly scalp DPC. TCRdb reprocessed the RACE reads via MiXCR and lists one record per CDR3 protein. The sample shows approximately 92,000 distinct CDR3 sequences, 9.5% to 12% of them seen only once. V lost 6 bases, J lost 6 bases, and 9 bases lay in between. CDR3 length equals 12 residues. The sample was whole blood, taken in connection with sensitization to the hapten diphenylcyclopropenone (DPC). The receptor comes from a woman between 35 and 50 years old with alopecia areata. Some clones in this sample may be carry-over from other donors' samples. V is TRBV12-3 or TRBV12-4 and J is TRBJ1-5, with unresolved D. The CDR3: CASSPAVQPQHF. Here the CDR3 DNA reads TGTGCCAGCAGCCCGGCAGTTCAGCCCCAGCATTTT.